This T cell receptor (beta chain) originates from a study of CD8+ T cells in alopecia areata. Study at large: Those patients who were treated received oral tofacitinib, which was given at 5 to 10 mg twice daily for moderate-to-severe alopecia areata. The tofacitinib course ran for 6 to 18 months and was followed by 6 months off drug.

In each case, RNA was isolated and then reverse transcribed into cDNA as the sequencing template. Profiled with immunoSEQ multiplex PCR; TCRdb holds only in-frame clones, not every one. The data show about 42,000 clones, roughly 65% seen once. Treatment denoted: oral pan-JAK inhibitor, 5-10 mg twice daily. In the case of this clone: What it binds is unknown.

Germline V gives CDR1 SNHLY, CDR2 FYNNEI. There are 13 residues in the CDR3. V lost 2 bases, J lost 8 bases, and 7 bases lay in between. Whole-study results and caveats: The study found that many expanded lesional clones persisted in scalp and blood during tofacitinib. Baseline CD8+ expansion's link to response remains uncertain, as there was one nonresponder.

This chain uses TRBV2 with TRBJ1-6, with D unresolved. The sequencing here drew on CD8+ T cells sorted from blood, taken at week 4, from a patient treated with tofacitinib. This receptor was identified in a human donor with alopecia areata. The CDR3 region is CASSEQWDSPLHF. CDR3 sequence (DNA): TGTGCCAGCAGTGAACAGTGGGATTCACCCCTCCACTTT.